This T cell receptor (beta chain) originates from a study of Graves' ophthalmopathy and Graves' hyperthyroidism. This CDR3 contains 12 residues. Looked up from germline, CDR1 is MNHEY and CDR2 is SMNVEV (reference sequence). Trimming stripped 6 bases from V and 9 bases from J, with 12 bases between. RNA transcripts were the template, and TCR beta CDR3 regions were amplified from them. HTBI-primed RT-PCR formed the first round, and a multiplex PCR formed the second. TCRdb called the multiplex PCR reads again in MiXCR, with one record for every CDR3 protein. The sample holds approximately 17,000 distinct CDR3 sequences, 46% seen once.

This receptor was taken from a woman in her 40s with stable Graves' hyperthyroidism. The chain combines TRBV27 with TRBJ1-5; D unresolved. The source material was peripheral blood. The DNA of the CDR3 is TGTGCCAGCAGAGACCCCAATGGGCCCCAGCATTTT. Residues: CASRDPNGPQHF.